This entry features one T cell receptor (beta chain) sequence. What it binds is not known. The V gene lost 0 bases and the J gene lost 1 base, with 10 bases spanning the gap. Germline V gives CDR1 SGHRS, CDR2 YFSETQ. This CDR3 has 16 amino acids. Time point indicated: week 23, last vaccination. Vaccine doses each comprised 300 ug of mutant IDH1 20-mer peptide, with topical imiquimod. Each of the donors came in with new WHO grade 3 or 4 astrocytomas that were IDH1-mutant and ATRX-lost. The sample is drawn from a study of a mutant IDH1 vaccine in newly diagnosed glioma. Across the study: Across weeks 1, 3, 5, 7, 11, 15, 19 and 23, patients received a vaccination each time, eight in all. Sex distribution of treated patients was roughly 62% male and about 38% female; mean age was 40.4 years.

Points from the study as a whole: A vaccine-induced immune response developed in roughly 93% of the patients.

The protocol was immunoSEQ multiplex PCR, while the TCRdb copy is restricted to in-frame clones and leaves out a portion. The profile shows tens of thousands of clones, more than 85% of them singletons. Sequencing used PBMCs, obtained from a glioma patient whose treatment included an IDH1 peptide vaccine. The rearrangement links TRBV5-1 to TRBJ2-2, with D hard to call. This clonotype was obtained from a man aged 50-60 years with glioma. CDR3 residues: CASSLASVGNTGELFF. The DNA of the CDR3 is TGCGCCAGCAGCTTGGCCAGCGTCGGGAACACCGGGGAGCTGTTTTTT.